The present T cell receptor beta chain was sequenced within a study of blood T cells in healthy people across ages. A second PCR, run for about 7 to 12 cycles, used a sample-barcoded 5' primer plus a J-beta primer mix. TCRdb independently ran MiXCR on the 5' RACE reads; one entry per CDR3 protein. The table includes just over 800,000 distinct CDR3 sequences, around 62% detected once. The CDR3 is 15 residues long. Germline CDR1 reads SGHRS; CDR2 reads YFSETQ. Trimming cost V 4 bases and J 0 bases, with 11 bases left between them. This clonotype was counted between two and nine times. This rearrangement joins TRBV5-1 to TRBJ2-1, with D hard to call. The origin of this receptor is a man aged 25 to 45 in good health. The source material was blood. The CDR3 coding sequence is TGCGCCAGCAGCAAGGACGCGAACTCCTACAATGAGCAGTTCTTC. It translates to CASSKDANSYNEQFF.